This T cell receptor beta chain was recorded in a study of blood T cell repertoires in COVID-19. Profiled with immunoSEQ multiplex PCR; TCRdb holds only in-frame clones, not every one. The sample has 450,000 or so clones, roughly 87% seen once; the top ten hold around 0.6%. The sample comprised PBMCs or T cells enriched from blood (not recorded which). The sequence was obtained from a man younger than 30 who had recovered from COVID-19.

The CDR3 loop reads CASSDGFLGEAFF. The DNA for the CDR3 is TGTGCCAGCAGTGATGGGTTTCTGGGCGAAGCTTTCTTT. The chain employs TRBV2 and TRBJ1-1; D is unresolved. CDR1 is SNHLY, CDR2 FYNNEI, per germline. There are 13 residues in the CDR3. V was trimmed by 3 bases and J by 8 bases, leaving 13 bases between them.